This T cell receptor (beta chain) came from a study of blood T cell repertoires in COVID-19. Study background: Collection of acute and convalescent COVID-19 samples took place in the United States, Italy and Spain.

Clones were read by immunoSEQ multiplex PCR, and TCRdb kept only the in-frame ones, dropping some. This sample has around 360,000 clones, with roughly 87% found just once. The germline V gene encodes CDR1 SQVTM and CDR2 ANQGSEA. V lost 7 bases and J lost 3, with 13 bases in between. The CDR3 is 13 residues long. The genes are TRBV29-1 and TRBJ2-1; weak D call: TRBD2 (6 bases). The origin of this receptor is a woman in her twenties or thirties who had recovered from COVID-19. The sequenced material came from PBMCs or T cells enriched from blood (not recorded which). CDR3 in DNA: TGCAGCGCTCCTAGCGACAGCTACAATGAGCAGTTCTTC. Translating it yields CSAPSDSYNEQFF.